One and the same sample provided the 20 T cell receptor beta chains below, sequenced in a study of blood T cell repertoires in COVID-19. Sequencing used immunoSEQ multiplex PCR; TCRdb keeps in-frame clones, though not all of them. Here the sample spans hundreds of thousands of clones, more than 85% being singletons. Sequenced material: peripheral blood. These receptors all come from a man between 65 and 79 years old with acute or convalescent COVID-19.

V gene TRBV13 combines with J gene TRBJ2-7; 10 nucleotides line up with TRBD1. V lost 2 bases and J lost 4; bases outside the gene matches: 5. This CDR3 is built from 15 residues. Per the germline V gene, CDR1 is PRHDT and CDR2 is FYEKMQ (reference sequence). Written as DNA, the CDR3 is TGTGCCAGCAGCTTAAGGGACAGGGGCGAGTACGAGCAGTACTTC. Its translation is CASSLRDRGEYEQYF.

J is TRBJ1-3 and V is TRBV2; 9 bases fit TRBD1. This CDR3 has 15 amino acids. Trimming at V came to 3 bases and at J to 4 bases, leaving 4 bases not matched to a gene. Germline values: CDR1 SNHLY, CDR2 FYNNEI. In DNA form, the CDR3 reads TGTGCCAGCAGTGACGGACAGGGGCTAGGAAACACCATATATTTT. This sequence encodes CASSDGQGLGNTIYF.

This sequence joins TRBV2 and TRBJ1-6; D not resolved. Trimming shortened V by 7 bases and J by 7 bases, and 17 bases separated the two germline ends. Germline CDR1 reads SNHLY; CDR2 reads FYNNEI. The CDR3 is 15 amino acids. Here the CDR3 reads CASKESDSENSPLHF. The CDR3, as DNA: TGTGCCAGCAAAGAGTCGGACTCCGAGAATTCACCCCTCCACTTT.

The CDR3 loop reads CASSWRLAGGGDTQYF. For the CDR3, the DNA is TGTGCCAGCAGCTGGCGACTAGCGGGGGGCGGGGATACGCAGTATTTT. The chain links TRBV7-2 to TRBJ2-3, with 13 bases fitting TRBD2. The CDR3 loop spans 16 amino acids. The germline gives CDR1 SGHTA, CDR2 FQGNSA. J lost 6 bases, V lost 4 bases, and 7 bases had no gene match.

The chain joins TRBV27 to TRBJ2-3, with 7 nucleotides matching TRBD1. The CDR3 is 16 residues long. V lost 6 bases, J lost 4 bases, and 13 bases stayed unmatched. Looked up from germline, CDR1 is MNHEY and CDR2 is SMNVEV (reference sequence). The CDR3 DNA sequence: TGTGCCAGCAGCCCGACAGGGAAATTGTGGGCAGATACGCAGTATTTT. Amino acid sequence: CASSPTGKLWADTQYF.

The chain joins TRBV12-3 or TRBV12-4 to TRBJ1-1; tentatively, D is TRBD1 (5 bases). Trimming shortened V by 6 bases and J by 3 bases, and 11 bases separated the two germline ends. CDR3 size: 13 residues. The CDR3 loop reads CASRLRADTEAFF. CDR3 DNA: TGTGCCAGCAGGCTCAGGGCAGACACTGAAGCTTTCTTT.

The CDR3 bases are TGTGCCAGCAGCCCACTCGTAGGGACAGCCAACACTGAAGCTTTCTTT. Its translation: CASSPLVGTANTEAFF. V gene TRBV5-4 combines with J gene TRBJ1-1, with 7 bases aligning to TRBD1. CDR3 length equals 16 residues. The trim removed 4 bases at V and 2 bases at J, leaving 11 bases unmatched. Germline values: CDR1 SGHNT, CDR2 YYREEE (reference sequence).

The genes are TRBV3-1 (or the pseudogene TRBV3-2) and TRBJ2-1; 11 bases agree with TRBD2. The junction had 9 bases not matched to a gene; V was cut back by 4 bases and J by 10 bases. Germline V gene sequence: CDR1 LGHDT, CDR2 YNNKEL (reference sequence). The CDR3 is 15 amino acids. CDR3 amino acids: CASSRSGGALGEQFF. For the CDR3, the DNA is TGTGCCAGCAGCCGTAGCGGGGGGGCCCTAGGCGAGCAGTTCTTC.

This clone has more than one count but fewer than ten. The CDR3, as DNA: TGTGCCTGGAGGACAGCGCAGACCCAGTACTTC. Its protein is CAWRTAQTQYF. The J gene is TRBJ2-5, the V gene TRBV30, with a tentative D call TRBD1 (5 bases). The germline gives CDR1 GTSNPN, CDR2 SVGIG (reference sequence). V was pared by 3 bases and J by 6 bases, with 8 bases between. There are 11 residues in the CDR3.

V usage is TRBV24-1 and J usage is TRBJ1-2; D remains unclear. CDR1 KGHDR and CDR2 SFDVKD come from the germline V gene. This CDR3 has 13 amino acids. The V and J ends lost 0 bases and 7 bases respectively, with 8 bases between them. The CDR3 protein is CATSDLSQVGYTF. The CDR3 DNA reads as TGTGCCACCAGTGATTTGTCCCAGGTTGGCTACACCTTC.

The count of this clone is one. The V and J genes are TRBV6-5 and TRBJ1-6; TRBD1 matches at 9 bases. Germline V gives CDR1 MNHEY, CDR2 SVGAGI. The CDR3 consists of 15 residues. V lost 5 bases to trimming and J lost 14 bases; unmatched junction nucleotides: 13. CDR3 nucleotides: TGTGCCAGCAGTCAGGAGGGACAGGGTTTTCCGGCCCTCCACTTT. Protein product: CASSQEGQGFPALHF.

The chain links TRBV7-9 to TRBJ2-3; D unresolved. Per germline, CDR1 SEHNR and CDR2 FQNEAQ (reference sequence). Trimming removed 2 bases at V and 6 bases at J, with 3 bases between. The CDR3 consists of 11 residues. This CDR3 is CASSLTDTQYF. Written as DNA, the CDR3 is TGTGCCAGCAGCTTAACTGATACGCAGTATTTT. Looking up the rest from reference TRBV7-9 and TRBJ2-3 gives the full variable domain: DTGVSQNPRHKITKRGQNVTFRCDPISEHNRLYWYRQTLGQGPEFLTYFQNEAQLEKSRLLSDRFSAERPKGSFSTLEIQRTEQGDSAMYLCASSLTDTQYFGPGTRLTVL.

V is TRBV20-1 and J is TRBJ2-3; no definite D call. The CDR3 runs 15 residues. The germline V gene has CDR1 DFQATT and CDR2 SNEGSKA (reference sequence). The germline V and J ends were trimmed by 6 bases and 1 base, with 17 bases remaining between them. Here the CDR3 DNA reads TGCAGTGCGAGTGTAGCATTAACGGGCACAGATACGCAGTATTTT. It is translated as CSASVALTGTDTQYF.

The chain uses TRBV7-9 and TRBJ1-4, with D maybe TRBD1 (6 bases). Trimming stripped 4 bases from V and 8 bases from J, with 20 bases between. Germline V gene data show CDR1 as SEHNR and CDR2 as FQNEAQ (reference sequence). The CDR3 covers 16 residues. CDR3 amino acids: CASSSRTDVSREKLFF. As DNA, the CDR3 is TGTGCCAGCAGCTCCCGGACAGACGTTTCTAGAGAAAAACTGTTTTTT.

This clone was counted between two and nine times. The chain carries TRBV5-3 and TRBJ2-7; 12 bases are shared with TRBD1. TRBV5-3 qualifies as an ORF whose function is uncertain. The CDR3 is made up of 15 amino acids. V lost 3 bases, J lost 5 bases, and 6 bases stayed unmatched. The CDR3 loop is CARSSDWDRGHEQYF. The CDR3 DNA reads as TGTGCCAGAAGCTCGGACTGGGACAGGGGGCACGAGCAGTACTTC.

This clone was seen a handful of times. The V and J genes are TRBV5-1 and TRBJ2-5; tentatively, D is TRBD2 (6 bases). Germline V gives CDR1 SGHRS, CDR2 YFSETQ. The V gene lost 6 bases and the J gene lost 0 bases, with 15 bases spanning the gap. The CDR3 spans 15 residues. CDR3: CASTRARGYQETQYF. Here the CDR3 DNA reads TGCGCCAGCACCCGGGCCCGGGGGTACCAAGAGACCCAGTACTTC.

Details on this clone: Additional DNA sequences in this sample encode the identical CDR3. The V gene is TRBV5-4, the J gene TRBJ2-7, with a weak D call TRBD1 (6 bases). The CDR3 sequence is 15 residues long. V was cut by 0 bases and J by 2 bases, with 12 bases left in between. From germline, CDR1 is SGHNT and CDR2 YYREEE (reference sequence). CDR3 residues: CASSLGGTGTYEQYF. The CDR3 DNA sequence: TGTGCCAGCAGCTTGGGAGGTACAGGGACCTACGAGCAGTACTTC.

A single count supports this clone. The rearrangement links TRBV6-2 or TRBV6-3 to TRBJ2-1; a weak D match, TRBD1 (6 bases). The CDR3 contains 15 residues. Germline V gene lookup returns CDR1 MNHEY and CDR2 SVGEGT. Trimming took off 5 bases at V and 8 bases at J, with 19 bases between the two ends. The CDR3 DNA reads as TGTGCCAGCAGTGTAGGGACAACTACGGGTTATGAGCAGTTCTTC. Amino acid sequence: CASSVGTTTGYEQFF.

The chain joins TRBV3-1 (or the pseudogene TRBV3-2) to TRBJ2-1; D not certain. The length of the CDR3 is 13 residues. CDR1 is LGHDT and CDR2 is YNNKEL in the germline V gene (reference sequence). V lost 3 bases, J lost 15 bases, and 18 bases lay in between. In DNA, the CDR3 is TGTGCCAGCAGCCAGGTCAGCGCCTCGGTTAGGTTCTTC. This gives the protein CASSQVSASVRFF.

The chain recombines TRBV11-2 with TRBJ1-1; D is uncertain. Germline V lookup: CDR1 SGHAT, CDR2 FQNNGV. Trimming shortened V by 3 bases and J by 3 bases, and 8 bases separated the two germline ends. The CDR3 contains 13 residues. DNA for the CDR3: TGTGCCAGCAGCTTCTCGCGGGACACTGAAGCTTTCTTT. Its translation: CASSFSRDTEAFF.